These 17 T cell receptor beta chains originate from one sample sequenced in a study of T cells in Graves' hyperthyroidism and ophthalmopathy. TCR beta CDR3 regions were amplified from RNA. The study used the HTBI primer set for a first-round RT-PCR of the TCR CDR3. TCRdb recomputed calls from the multiplex PCR reads with MiXCR, one row per CDR3 protein. Among nearly 600,000 distinct CDR3 sequences, approximately 15% were seen once, and the ten largest hold under 7%. Sequenced input: blood. The source of these receptors is a woman aged 25 to 39 with Graves' hyperthyroidism that later progressed to Graves' ophthalmopathy.

This clonotype occurred many times. The chain has TRBV12-3 or TRBV12-4 and TRBJ1-3; weak D call: TRBD1 (5 bases). CDR3 size: 15 residues. Trimming stripped 6 bases from V and 8 bases from J, with 20 bases between. This CDR3 reads CASSLGGTLRDTIYF. In DNA form, the CDR3 reads TGTGCCAGCAGCTTGGGAGGGACTCTTCGGGACACCATATATTTT.

This clonotype came up many times. The rearrangement links TRBV24-1 to TRBJ2-2; 12 bases are shared with TRBD2. Trimming cost V 7 bases and J 7 bases; bases outside gene matches: 9. Germline assignment: CDR1 KGHDR and CDR2 SFDVKD. The CDR3 consists of 16 residues. The CDR3 region is CATSHGLAGPSGELFF. The CDR3 DNA sequence: TGTGCCACCAGCCATGGACTAGCGGGACCGAGCGGGGAGCTGTTTTTT.

This clonotype was seen at least ten times. V usage is TRBV12-3 or TRBV12-4 and J usage is TRBJ1-1; D is possibly TRBD1 (6 bases). V gave up 5 bases and J gave up 0 bases, with 13 bases separating them. The CDR3 is 15 amino acids. The CDR3 here is CASSPGQVMNTEAFF. The DNA for the CDR3 is TGTGCCAGCAGTCCGGGACAAGTGATGAACACTGAAGCTTTCTTT.

This clonotype showed up many times. The chain has TRBV27 and TRBJ1-2; 7 positions match TRBD1. The V gene end was trimmed by 5 bases and the J gene end by 0 bases; junction bases not matched to a gene: 6. CDR3 size: 15 residues. Germline V gene data show CDR1 as MNHEY and CDR2 as SMNVEV (reference sequence). The CDR3, as DNA: TGTGCCAGCAGTCGGGGACAGTCCGCTAACTATGGCTACACCTTC. Its translation is CASSRGQSANYGYTF.

The table lists this clonotype with many counts. The chain has TRBV28 and TRBJ2-5; D is uncertain. CDR3 size: 14 residues. The V gene lost 2 bases and the J gene lost 5 bases, with 12 bases spanning the gap. Per germline, CDR1 MDHEN and CDR2 SYDVKM. DNA for the CDR3: TGTGCCAGCAGTTTAACGAATCCGAGGGAGACCCAGTACTTC. Translated, it gives CASSLTNPRETQYF.

At least ten counts were recorded for this clonotype. The chain links TRBV10-3 to TRBJ2-1, with 8 bases lining up with TRBD2. The germline V gene has CDR1 ENHRY and CDR2 SYGVKD. V lost 5 bases to trimming and J lost 8 bases; unmatched junction nucleotides: 20. This CDR3 region has 18 residues. The chain's CDR3 is CAISLTHFLAGRSDEQFF. CDR3 DNA sequence: TGTGCCATCAGTCTAACCCACTTCTTAGCGGGACGCAGCGATGAGCAGTTCTTC.

This clonotype has a handful of counts. The V call is TRBV19, the J call TRBJ1-4, with D uncertain. This CDR3 spans 14 amino acids. Germline V gene sequence: CDR1 LNHDA, CDR2 SQIVND (reference sequence). Trimming stripped 3 bases from V and 0 bases from J, with 5 bases between. Here the CDR3 reads CASSMRATNEKLFF. CDR3 bases: TGTGCCAGTAGTATGAGGGCAACTAATGAAAAACTGTTTTTT.

This clonotype has ten or more counts. This chain links TRBV5-1 with TRBJ2-3; D is undetermined. Germline assignment: CDR1 SGHRS and CDR2 YFSETQ. The CDR3 sequence is 15 residues long. The ends were cut back, 3 bases at V and 1 base at J, with 12 bases in the middle. This chain's CDR3 is CASSYLGFGTDTQYF. In nucleotides, the CDR3 is TGCGCCAGCAGCTACTTGGGGTTCGGCACAGATACGCAGTATTTT. The variable domain in full, with the rest retrieved from reference TRBV5-1 and TRBJ2-3, is KAGVTQTPRYLIKTRGQQVTLSCSPISGHRSVSWYQQTPGQGLQFLFEYFSETQRNKGNFPGRFSGRQFSNSRSEMNVSTLELGDSALYLCASSYLGFGTDTQYFGPGTRLTVL.

Many counts were recorded for this clonotype. This chain joins TRBV2 and TRBJ1-3; D might be TRBD1 (5 bases). Germline V CDR1 and CDR2: SNHLY, FYNNEI. The V end was cut by 2 bases, the J end by 0 bases, with 8 bases between. This CDR3 contains 15 residues. The CDR3 region has the DNA TGTGCCAGCAGTGAAAGGGGAGCCTCTGGAAACACCATATATTTT. Its protein is CASSERGASGNTIYF.

This clonotype was seen at least ten times. V is TRBV10-3 and J is TRBJ2-5, with D possibly being TRBD1 (5 bases). V was pared by 5 bases and J by 2 bases, with 12 bases between. The CDR3 covers 14 residues. From germline, CDR1 is ENHRY and CDR2 SYGVKD. CDR3 sequence reads: CAISTPGMQETQYF. The CDR3 nucleotides read TGTGCCATCAGTACCCCAGGGATGCAAGAGACCCAGTACTTC.

This clonotype has more than one count but fewer than ten. The chain has TRBV5-1 and TRBJ2-3, with D possibly being TRBD2 (5 bases). V was clipped by 5 bases and J by 4 bases, with 8 bases between them. CDR3 length equals 12 residues. Germline V gene data show CDR1 as SGHRS and CDR2 as YFSETQ. The CDR3 DNA reads TGCGCCAGCAGTGAGAGGGCAGATACGCAGTATTTT. Translation gives CASSERADTQYF.

This clonotype was seen many times. The CDR3 sequence is CASSSTGVANYGYTF. CDR3 in DNA: TGTGCCAGCAGTTCAACAGGGGTAGCTAACTATGGCTACACCTTC. The chain links TRBV6-1 to TRBJ1-2; 7 nucleotides agree with TRBD1. The CDR3 is 15 residues long. Losses at the gene ends were 5 bases for V and 0 bases for J; bases not matched to a gene: 6. CDR1 is MNHNS and CDR2 is SASEGT in the germline V gene.

The V gene is TRBV7-3, the J gene TRBJ1-3; D call uncertain. V was pared by 5 bases and J by 0 bases, with 14 bases between. In germline, CDR1 is SGHTA, CDR2 FQGTGA. This CDR3 comprises 16 residues. The CDR3 region has the DNA TGTGCCAGCAGCGACCCCCCAGGTGCCTCTGGAAACACCATATATTTT. Its translation is CASSDPPGASGNTIYF.

This clonotype was seen ten or more times. The genes are TRBV6-5 and TRBJ2-7, with D perhaps TRBD1 (6 bases). There are 14 residues in the CDR3. Germline lookup yields CDR1 MNHEY and CDR2 SVGAGI. V shed 2 bases and J shed 2 bases, with 10 bases lying between them. The CDR3 nucleotides are TGTGCCAGCAGTTACGGGACACCCGCCTACGAGCAGTACTTC. Encoded protein: CASSYGTPAYEQYF.

The sample holds many counts of this clonotype. V usage is TRBV12-5 and J usage is TRBJ2-1; 8 bases are a match to TRBD1. Trimming took 5 bases from V and 3 from J; bases not matched to a gene: 6. The CDR3 sequence is 15 residues long. The germline gives CDR1 LGHNT, CDR2 FRNRAP. The CDR3 coding sequence is TGTGCTAGTGGTCCGGCCGGGACAGGCTACAATGAGCAGTTCTTC. Its translation is CASGPAGTGYNEQFF.

This clonotype appeared a few times. This chain links TRBV5-6 with TRBJ2-5, with no clear D. Deletions cut 0 bases from V and 3 bases from J, with 12 bases between. The length of the CDR3 is 15 residues. CDR1 is SGHDT, CDR2 YYEEEE, per germline. CDR3 sequence: CASSLDIDPEETQYF. CDR3 nucleotide sequence: TGTGCCAGCAGCTTGGATATCGACCCCGAAGAGACCCAGTACTTC. Full variable domain (rest looked up from reference TRBV5-6 and TRBJ2-5): DAGVTQSPTHLIKTRGQQVTLRCSPKSGHDTVSWYQQALGQGPQFIFQYYEEEERQRGNFPDRFSGHQFPNYSSELNVNALLLGDSALYLCASSLDIDPEETQYFGPGTRLLVL.

Of note for this clonotype: An end of the junction differs from the germline gene, which may be a read error. The CDR3 region is CSAREPPGNTIYF. The CDR3 region has the DNA TGCAGTGCGAGAGAGCCTCCTGGAAACACCATATATTTT. The V and J genes are TRBV20-1 and TRBJ1-3; unclear D gene. The germline V gene has CDR1 DFQATT and CDR2 SNEGSKA (reference sequence). The length of the CDR3 is 13 residues.